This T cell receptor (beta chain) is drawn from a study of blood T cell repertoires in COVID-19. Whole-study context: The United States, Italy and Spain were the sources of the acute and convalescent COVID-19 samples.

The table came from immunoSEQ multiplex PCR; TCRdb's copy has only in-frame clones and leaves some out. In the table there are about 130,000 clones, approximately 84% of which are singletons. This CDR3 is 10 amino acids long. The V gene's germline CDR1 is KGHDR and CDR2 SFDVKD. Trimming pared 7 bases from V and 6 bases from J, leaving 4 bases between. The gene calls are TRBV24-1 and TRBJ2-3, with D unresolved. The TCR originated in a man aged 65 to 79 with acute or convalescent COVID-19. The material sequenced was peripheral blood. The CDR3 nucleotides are TGTGCCACCAGCCGGGATACGCAGTATTTT. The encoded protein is CATSRDTQYF.